This entry concerns a single T cell receptor (beta chain). In the study's own analysis: The assay estimated nucleated cells by amplifying reference gene primers. Measured with immunoSEQ multiplex PCR; TCRdb has only the in-frame clones, and not every one. V and J calls plus clone size are reproduced from that table; the DNA served to infer D and trimming. The table shows almost 400,000 clones, with 70% to 90% occurring only once. This CDR3 is 15 amino acids long. The V and J ends lost 5 bases and 4 bases, in that order; junction bases with no gene match: 5. The germline gives CDR1 MNHEY, CDR2 SMNVEV (reference sequence). Living in 20 to 30 US areas, the participants were between 18 and 89 years of age. Researchers sorted participants into cohorts using their self-reported clinical history. The sample belongs to a study of blood T cell repertoires in COVID-19. About the study: The study drew acute and convalescent COVID-19 samples from the United States, Italy and Spain.

This clonotype was obtained from a woman aged 30 to 39 with acute COVID-19. The sequencing sample was made of PBMCs or T cells enriched from blood (not recorded which). The rearrangement links TRBV27 to TRBJ2-2, with 9 positions matching TRBD1. The CDR3 nucleotides read TGTGCCAGCAGTCCCCGGGACAGGGTCACCGGGGAGCTGTTTTTT. This translates into CASSPRDRVTGELFF.